This T cell receptor beta chain is from a study of siplizumab effects on memory and regulatory T cells. Study-wide points: With siplizumab, mappable alloreactive CD4+ clones averaged around 70% Treg-derived, versus 25% to 30% in controls. About 75-96% of proliferating CD4+ or CD8+ clones had no assignable naive or memory phenotype. Sequences that were alloreactive and traceable to unstimulated CD4+ memory cells were significantly reduced by siplizumab. Sequences below about 10^-5 frequency were poorly captured, limiting mapping of alloreactive clones.

Profiling relied on immunoSEQ multiplex PCR, and the TCRdb table lists in-frame clones only, not all of them. The sample shows about 100,000 clones, about 91% of them seen only once. Per the germline V gene, CDR1 is SGHTA and CDR2 is FQGNSA. The V segment lost 3 bases and the J segment 0 bases; nucleotides outside the gene matches: 5. This CDR3 has 16 amino acids. About this clone: Antigen: not known.

Sequenced: CD4+ T cells sorted from blood. The sequence derives from a human donor in good health. This chain connects TRBV7-2 to TRBJ1-5; 7 bases align to TRBD1. The DNA of the CDR3 is TGTGCCAGCAGCTTGACCGGGACAGCTAGCAATCAGCCCCAGCATTTT. Protein product: CASSLTGTASNQPQHF.